These 14 T cell receptor beta chains originate from one sample sequenced in a study of blood T cell repertoires in COVID-19. Measured with immunoSEQ multiplex PCR; TCRdb has only the in-frame clones, and not every one. The repertoire holds about 50,000 clones, with under 90% as singletons. Sequencing input: peripheral blood. All receptors come from a man aged 60-69 years with acute or convalescent COVID-19.

The rearrangement uses TRBV5-1 and TRBJ2-3, with TRBD1 identical over 7 bases. Germline loops: CDR1 SGHRS, CDR2 YFSETQ. Trimming removed 3 bases from V and 0 bases from J; junction bases left unmatched: 7. This CDR3 region has 16 residues. The CDR3: CASSYGNRGSTDTQYF. CDR3 DNA: TGCGCCAGCAGCTATGGAAACAGGGGAAGCACAGATACGCAGTATTTT.

This chain links TRBV15 with TRBJ2-1; tentatively, D is TRBD1 (7 bases). V gave up 6 bases and J gave up 8 bases, with 14 bases separating them. Germline CDR1 is LNHNV and CDR2 is YYDKDF (reference sequence). The CDR3 sequence is 13 residues long. The DNA for the CDR3 is TGTGCCACCAGGTATCAGGGGGGAGATGAGCAGTTCTTC. Protein product: CATRYQGGDEQFF.

The V and J genes are TRBV15 and TRBJ1-2; 7 bases map to TRBD1. The trim removed 0 bases at V and 2 bases at J, leaving 9 bases unmatched. CDR3 length: 17 amino acids. Germline CDR1 LNHNV, CDR2 YYDKDF (reference sequence). CDR3 loop: CATSRDRTGAVNYGYTF. Here the CDR3 DNA reads TGTGCCACCAGCAGAGATCGTACAGGGGCAGTGAACTATGGCTACACCTTC.

The J gene is TRBJ2-7, the V gene TRBV19; TRBD1 matches 10 bases. J was trimmed by 3 bases and V by 5 bases; bases with no gene match: 1. Germline CDR1 reads LNHDA; CDR2 reads SQIVND (reference sequence). The CDR3 is 13 amino acids. This chain's CDR3 is CASSWDRGYEQYF. CDR3 bases: TGTGCCAGTAGTTGGGACAGGGGCTACGAGCAGTACTTC.

In this sample, this clone turned up a few times. The chain links TRBV18 to TRBJ1-1, with 11 bases aligning to TRBD1. The junction had 7 bases not matched to a gene; V was cut back by 2 bases and J by 5 bases. The germline V gene has CDR1 KGHSH and CDR2 LQKENI. The CDR3 contains 16 residues. CDR3 coding DNA: TGTGCCAGCTCACCAGGACAGGGGGCAAGTTGGACTGAAGCTTTCTTT. Translation gives CASSPGQGASWTEAFF.

This chain uses TRBV4-1 with TRBJ1-5; D possibly corresponds to TRBD1 (5 bases). CDR1 is MGHRA and CDR2 is YSYEKL in the germline V gene. The CDR3 consists of 15 residues. The V end lost 4 bases, the J end lost 1 base, and 11 bases lay between the germline ends. DNA for the CDR3: TGCGCCAGCAGCCCCCTTGGGGGGAGCAATCAGCCCCAGCATTTT. Its protein is CASSPLGGSNQPQHF.

The chain joins TRBV11-2 to TRBJ2-5; 15 nucleotides line up with TRBD2. Germline CDR1 is SGHAT and CDR2 is FQNNGV. The CDR3 runs to 14 residues. Trimming removed 8 bases from V and 2 bases from J; junction bases left unmatched: 0. The DNA for the CDR3 is TGTGCCAGCGGGACTAGCGGGGGGCAAGAGACCCAGTACTTC. Its protein product is CASGTSGGQETQYF.

This chain uses TRBV11-2 with TRBJ2-3; 7 bases agree with TRBD2. The CDR3 totals 16 residues. V lost 2 bases to trimming and J lost 2 bases; unmatched junction nucleotides: 7. CDR1 and CDR2 from the germline V gene are SGHAT and FQNNGV. The CDR3 is CASSLYSSGYTDTQYF. CDR3 nucleotides: TGTGCCAGCAGCTTATACTCTAGCGGATACACAGATACGCAGTATTTT.

This rearrangement joins TRBV12-5 to TRBJ2-5, with 8 bases that match TRBD2. The CDR3 length is 14 residues. V was clipped by 4 bases and J by 3 bases; unmatched bases: 4. Germline loops: CDR1 LGHNT, CDR2 FRNRAP. As DNA, the CDR3 is TGTGCTAGTGGTTCTGCGGGGGGAGAAGAGACCCAGTACTTC. It codes for CASGSAGGEETQYF.

The chain links TRBV3-1 (or the pseudogene TRBV3-2) to TRBJ1-2; 9 bases align to TRBD1. This CDR3 spans 17 amino acids. CDR1 and CDR2 (germline): LGHDT, YNNKEL (reference sequence). The junction had 9 bases not matched to a gene; V was cut back by 4 bases and J by 0 bases. Here the CDR3 reads CASSLGTGNSANYGYTF. CDR3 nucleotide sequence: TGTGCCAGCAGCCTGGGGACAGGGAATTCCGCTAACTATGGCTACACCTTC.

The V and J genes are TRBV5-6 and TRBJ1-6; TRBD1 might be the D (5 bases). The CDR3 has 16 residues. CDR1 and CDR2 from the germline V gene are SGHDT and YYEEEE. V lost 4 bases and J lost 6, with 17 bases in between. CDR3 region: CASSGGTPLGNSPLHF. The CDR3 DNA is TGTGCCAGCAGCGGAGGGACGCCCCTGGGTAATTCACCCCTCCACTTT.

This sequence joins TRBV5-1 and TRBJ2-2; D perhaps matches TRBD1 (6 bases). V lost 0 bases, J lost 6 bases, and 9 bases lay in between. The CDR3 covers 14 residues. Germline CDR1 is SGHRS and CDR2 is YFSETQ. The CDR3 nucleotides read TGCGCCAGCAGCTTGGCCAGGGGAGCCGGGGAGCTGTTTTTT. Protein: CASSLARGAGELFF.

The rearrangement links TRBV2 to TRBJ2-3; D ambiguous. This CDR3 comprises 11 residues. Between the trimmed V and J ends, which lost 8 bases and 2 bases, there was a span of 5 bases. Germline-derived CDR1 and CDR2 are SNHLY and FYNNEI. This CDR3 reads CASHFTDTQYF. CDR3 sequence (DNA): TGTGCCAGCCACTTCACAGATACGCAGTATTTT. Filled out from reference TRBV2 and TRBJ2-3, the complete variable domain reads EPEVTQTPSHQVTQMGQEVILRCVPISNHLYFYWYRQILGQKVEFLVSFYNNEISEKSEIFDDQFSVERPDGSNFTLKIRSTKLEDSAMYFCASHFTDTQYFGPGTRLTVL.

This chain joins TRBV6-5 and TRBJ1-1; D is undetermined. V was shortened by 0 bases and J by 11 bases, with 13 bases between the two germline ends. This CDR3 region has 13 residues. Germline V gives CDR1 MNHEY, CDR2 SVGAGI. CDR3: CASSYSIANLAFF. In nucleotides, the CDR3 is TGTGCCAGCAGTTACTCGATAGCTAATTTGGCTTTCTTT.